This T cell receptor beta chain was captured by sequencing in a study of T cell repertoires in cytomegalovirus infection. Across the study: Carrying CMV and the relevant HLA type showed in public TCR beta signatures.

The study's findings and limits: Identification of carriers of CMV plus the relevant HLA was achieved through cumulative public TCR beta family frequency. The ex vivo response was dominated by HLA-C-restricted CMV-specific TCR beta clonotypes.

TCRdb processed the reads anew with MiXCR; each CDR3 protein has one entry. Among fewer than 70,000 distinct CDR3 sequences listed, about 26% were seen once. Trimming removed 4 bases from V and 9 bases from J, with 13 bases in between. The CDR3 is 12 residues long. Germline loops: CDR1 SGHAT, CDR2 FQNNGV. Comment on this clonotype: Its target is not known.

The sequencing used CD8+ T cells from cultured PBMCs, collected from culture after CMV antigen stimulation. This sequence was found in a human donor in good health (CMV status not recorded). Some clones in this sample may be carry-over from other donors' samples. The J gene is TRBJ2-7, the V gene TRBV11-2; D is ambiguous. The DNA of the CDR3 is TGTGCCAGCAGCTCCGGACCTTCGGGGCAGTACTTC. Amino acids: CASSSGPSGQYF.